A single sample is the source of the 30 T cell receptor beta chains below, sequenced in a study of blood T cell repertoires in COVID-19. Sequencing was performed with immunoSEQ multiplex PCR; in TCRdb, only in-frame clones are kept and a portion is missing. The table lists about 36,000 clones, roughly nine tenths of them singletons. Material: peripheral blood. The receptors stem from a man between 65 and 80 years old with acute or convalescent COVID-19.

The rearrangement joins TRBV18 to TRBJ1-4; 9 positions match TRBD1. V lost 0 bases to trimming and J lost 8 bases; unmatched junction nucleotides: 10. CDR1 and CDR2 (germline): KGHSH, LQKENI. CDR3 length: 17 amino acids. CDR3 nucleotides: TGTGCCAGCTCACCACCGAACTCGGGACAGGGAGAGGAAAAACTGTTTTTT. It yields the protein CASSPPNSGQGEEKLFF.

The chain carries TRBV9 and TRBJ1-5, with 10 positions matching TRBD1. CDR1 is SGDLS and CDR2 is YYNGEE in the germline V gene. This CDR3 has 14 residues. V shed 3 bases, J shed 7 bases, and the junction held 4 bases outside the gene matches. DNA for the CDR3: TGTGCCAGCAGCGCGGACAGGGGGAGACAGCCCCAGCATTTT. It codes for CASSADRGRQPQHF.

The V and J genes are TRBV29-1 and TRBJ2-1; D might be TRBD1 (6 bases). The V end was cut by 7 bases, the J end by 8 bases, with 15 bases between. The CDR3 is 12 residues long. Looked up from germline, CDR1 is SQVTM and CDR2 is ANQGSEA. The CDR3 DNA follows: TGCAGCGGTAAGCCAGGGGTGGATGAGCAGTTCTTC. Amino acid sequence: CSGKPGVDEQFF.

The chain combines TRBV11-2 with TRBJ2-7; D may be TRBD2 (6 bases). CDR1 SGHAT and CDR2 FQNNGV come from the germline V gene. V shed 6 bases and J shed 0 bases, with 15 bases lying between them. The CDR3 sequence is 15 residues long. The CDR3 region is CASSPSSAHSYEQYF. The CDR3 DNA reads as TGTGCCAGCAGTCCCTCTAGCGCTCACTCCTACGAGCAGTACTTC.

The rearrangement uses TRBV18 and TRBJ2-2; 7 positions agree with TRBD1. CDR3 length: 17 amino acids. J gave up 0 bases and V 3 bases, and 7 bases lay outside the gene matches. The germline V gene encodes CDR1 KGHSH and CDR2 LQKENI. This CDR3 is CASSPLRGTANTGELFF. CDR3 nucleotide sequence: TGTGCCAGCTCACCCTTAAGGGGGACAGCGAACACCGGGGAGCTGTTTTTT.

The chain is built from TRBV2 and TRBJ2-1, with 8 bases aligning to TRBD1. Germline CDR1 is SNHLY and CDR2 is FYNNEI. Trimming cost V 5 bases and J 7 bases; bases outside gene matches: 7. The CDR3 runs 14 residues. The CDR3 sequence is CASSPQGGVNEQFF. CDR3 sequence (DNA): TGTGCCAGCAGTCCACAGGGGGGCGTAAATGAGCAGTTCTTC.

V gene TRBV18 combines with J gene TRBJ1-6; possible D gene TRBD1, 6 bases. The V end was cut by 3 bases, the J end by 6 bases, with 21 bases between. This CDR3 is built from 18 residues. Germline V gene lookup returns CDR1 KGHSH and CDR2 LQKENI. CDR3 DNA sequence: TGTGCCAGCTCACCGGATCACCCAGGGGCCCTCGGTAATTCACCCCTCCACTTT. As protein: CASSPDHPGALGNSPLHF.

This clone was counted only a few times. V and J are TRBV12-3 or TRBV12-4 and TRBJ2-7; D is unresolved. Trimming stripped 3 bases from V and 7 bases from J, with 10 bases between. CDR3 length: 12 amino acids. The CDR3 here is CASSFSAGEQYF. The DNA for the CDR3 is TGTGCCAGCAGTTTCTCGGCAGGTGAGCAGTACTTC.

This clone appeared a single time. J is TRBJ2-7 and V is TRBV27, with 10 bases aligning to TRBD1. The germline V gene encodes CDR1 MNHEY and CDR2 SMNVEV (reference sequence). This CDR3 is 16 amino acids long. V lost 3 bases to trimming and J lost 4 bases; unmatched junction nucleotides: 9. The CDR3, as DNA: TGTGCCAGCAGTTTTGGTCCGGGACAGGGGTCGTACGAGCAGTACTTC. This encodes CASSFGPGQGSYEQYF.

The table lists this clone with a count of one. V is TRBV6-1 and J is TRBJ2-2; no definite D call. Germline V gene data show CDR1 as MNHNS and CDR2 as SASEGT. This CDR3 region has 15 residues. V lost 2 bases, J lost 1 base, and 8 bases lay in between. CDR3 sequence: CASSENSVNTGELFF. The CDR3 DNA follows: TGTGCCAGCAGTGAAAATTCAGTGAACACCGGGGAGCTGTTTTTT.

The genes are TRBV19 and TRBJ2-7; maybe TRBD2 (5 bases). CDR3 length: 14 amino acids. CDR1 is LNHDA and CDR2 is SQIVND in the germline V gene (reference sequence). V was trimmed by 1 base and J by 7 bases, leaving 14 bases between them. This chain's CDR3 is CASSIGGPEREQYF. The CDR3 coding sequence is TGTGCCAGTAGTATAGGCGGGCCGGAAAGGGAGCAGTACTTC.

The V gene is TRBV5-1, the J gene TRBJ2-3, with a possible D match to TRBD1 (7 bases). This CDR3 has 15 amino acids. V was pared by 0 bases and J by 6 bases, with 14 bases between. CDR1 and CDR2 (germline): SGHRS, YFSETQ. For the CDR3, the DNA is TGCGCCAGCAGCTTGGGGGACAGTGGAGGGGATACGCAGTATTTT. Residues: CASSLGDSGGDTQYF.

The chain combines TRBV7-3 with TRBJ1-1, with a tentative D call TRBD1 (5 bases). CDR3 length equals 13 residues. Germline V lookup: CDR1 SGHTA, CDR2 FQGTGA. The V and J ends lost 10 bases and 3 bases respectively, with 15 bases between them. CDR3 sequence (DNA): TGTGCCACCAAACAGGACCCATACACTGAAGCTTTCTTT. Its protein product is CATKQDPYTEAFF.

The chain carries TRBV7-9 and TRBJ1-2; TRBD1 is a possible D gene (6 bases). The germline V and J ends were trimmed by 5 bases and 8 bases, with 12 bases remaining between them. The CDR3 loop spans 12 amino acids. Germline-derived CDR1 and CDR2 are SEHNR and FQNEAQ (reference sequence). The CDR3 DNA reads TGTGCCAGCAGCCCCCCGCAGGGGGGCTACACCTTC. It codes for CASSPPQGGYTF. The complete variable domain, with remaining parts taken from reference TRBV7-9 and TRBJ1-2, reads DTGVSQNPRHKITKRGQNVTFRCDPISEHNRLYWYRQTLGQGPEFLTYFQNEAQLEKSRLLSDRFSAERPKGSFSTLEIQRTEQGDSAMYLCASSPPQGGYTFGSGTRLTVV.

The genes are TRBV7-3 and TRBJ1-6; the D gene is possibly TRBD1 (6 bases). CDR3 length equals 15 residues. Germline V gene lookup returns CDR1 SGHTA and CDR2 FQGTGA. V lost 4 bases and J 10 bases, leaving 17 bases between the germline ends. CDR3 loop: CASSSTGMRNSPLHF. For the CDR3, the DNA is TGTGCCAGCAGCTCGACAGGCATGAGGAACTCACCCCTCCACTTT.

This chain connects TRBV4-3 to TRBJ2-1; 11 bases map to TRBD1. Unmatched junction bases numbered 7, after V lost 0 bases and J lost 15 bases. The CDR3 has 14 amino acids. The V gene's germline CDR1 is LGHNA and CDR2 YSLEER. In DNA, the CDR3 is TGCGCCAGCAGCCAAGAAGTGGGACAGGGGGAAAGGTTCTTC. This codes for CASSQEVGQGERFF.

The chain recombines TRBV28 with TRBJ1-2, with a possible D match to TRBD1 (6 bases). The CDR3 spans 15 residues. Germline loops: CDR1 MDHEN, CDR2 SYDVKM. V was cut by 3 bases and J by 7 bases, with 18 bases left in between. The CDR3 DNA sequence: TGTGCCAGCAGTTTGGGGGACACCGGGAGGCGTGGCTACACCTTC. Its protein is CASSLGDTGRRGYTF.

J is TRBJ1-1 and V is TRBV5-8; D gene ambiguous. From germline, CDR1 is SGHTS and CDR2 YDEGEE. Trimming shortened V by 4 bases and J by 8 bases, and 15 bases separated the two germline ends. The CDR3 contains 13 residues. CDR3 bases: TGTGCCAGCAGCGCTGCGGGGAACCAAGAAGCTTTCTTT. Protein: CASSAAGNQEAFF.

The chain uses TRBV4-2 and TRBJ2-1; the match to TRBD1 covers 10 bases. CDR3 length: 20 residues. The V gene end was trimmed by 0 bases and the J gene end by 2 bases; junction bases not matched to a gene: 13. CDR1 LGHNA and CDR2 YNFKEQ come from the germline V gene. The CDR3 coding sequence is TGTGCCAGCAGCCAAGAAATGGGACAGGGGTGGGCGTCGGCCTACAATGAGCAGTTCTTC. Translation: CASSQEMGQGWASAYNEQFF.

V and J are TRBV7-2 and TRBJ2-5; 10 bases agree with TRBD2. The CDR3 extends over 16 amino acids. The germline V gene encodes CDR1 SGHTA and CDR2 FQGNSA. The V gene end was trimmed by 1 base and the J gene end by 5 bases; junction bases not matched to a gene: 7. CDR3 in DNA: TGTGCCAGCAGCTTAGTAGCTAGCGGGAGAGGTGAGACCCAGTACTTC. Residues: CASSLVASGRGETQYF.

This clone was seen once. The chain employs TRBV4-3 and TRBJ1-2, with D possibly TRBD1 on 5 matching bases. With 1 base removed from V and 4 bases from J, the gap between germline ends came to 25 bases. Germline CDR1 LGHNA, CDR2 YSLEER. The CDR3 loop spans 19 amino acids. The CDR3 loop reads CASSQAPAGQGAGLYGYTF. The CDR3 nucleotides read TGCGCCAGCAGCCAAGCCCCAGCGGGGCAGGGAGCCGGCCTCTATGGCTACACCTTC.

The chain links TRBV16 to TRBJ2-5, with D perhaps matching TRBD1 (5 bases). Trimming pared 0 bases from V and 2 bases from J, leaving 13 bases between. CDR1 and CDR2 from the germline V gene are KGHSY and FQNENV. The CDR3 is 16 residues long. CDR3 DNA sequence: TGTGCCAGCAGCCAATCGATTGGGGCCTATCAAGAGACCCAGTACTTC. Amino acid sequence: CASSQSIGAYQETQYF.

The chain uses TRBV27 and TRBJ2-3; 9 nucleotides line up with TRBD1. CDR3 length: 15 amino acids. CDR1 and CDR2 from the germline V gene are MNHEY and SMNVEV (reference sequence). Losses at the gene ends were 5 bases for V and 4 bases for J; bases not matched to a gene: 7. The CDR3 DNA follows: TGTGCCAGCAGTCTAAACCGACAGGGGGCAGATACGCAGTATTTT. Translated: CASSLNRQGADTQYF.

J is TRBJ2-5 and V is TRBV28, with 7 bases lining up with TRBD2. CDR1 and CDR2 (germline): MDHEN, SYDVKM. V shed 7 bases and J 5 bases; nucleotides not matched to a gene: 13. The CDR3 spans 15 residues. CDR3 sequence (DNA): TGTGCCAGCACCTCGGCGGGAGCCACACCCGAGACCCAGTACTTC. It encodes CASTSAGATPETQYF.

The chain employs TRBV2 and TRBJ1-5, with a possible D match to TRBD1 (6 bases). This CDR3 is 14 amino acids long. The germline V gene has CDR1 SNHLY and CDR2 FYNNEI. V gave up 8 bases and J gave up 4 bases, with 15 bases separating them. The CDR3 nucleotides are TGTGCCAGCTGCTTTGTGGACAGAAATCAGCCCCAGCATTTT. It codes for CASCFVDRNQPQHF.

The chain's CDR3 is CAISDSGRGADTQYF. The CDR3 DNA is TGTGCCATCAGTGATAGCGGGAGGGGTGCAGATACGCAGTATTTT. The chain has TRBV10-3 and TRBJ2-3; 11 nucleotides line up with TRBD2. The germline gives CDR1 ENHRY, CDR2 SYGVKD. V was clipped by 3 bases and J by 4 bases; unmatched bases: 3. CDR3 size: 15 residues.

The gene calls are TRBV5-6 and TRBJ2-7; TRBD2 matches 13 bases. This CDR3 is 16 amino acids long. The V and J ends lost 1 base and 2 bases, in that order; junction bases with no gene match: 3. The germline CDR1 and CDR2 sequences are SGHDT and YYEEEE. The CDR3 coding sequence is TGTGCCAGCAGCTTGCTGGGACTAGCGGGGACCTACGAGCAGTACTTC. Its protein is CASSLLGLAGTYEQYF.

There are a few counts of this clone. J is TRBJ1-1 and V is TRBV18; the D gene is possibly TRBD1 (5 bases). Germline-derived CDR1 and CDR2 are KGHSH and LQKENI. Between the trimmed V and J ends, which lost 3 bases and 1 base, there was a span of 18 bases. The CDR3 is 17 amino acids. Written as DNA, the CDR3 is TGTGCCAGCTCACCCCGGGGACGGGACTGGGCGAACACTGAAGCTTTCTTT. Its translation is CASSPRGRDWANTEAFF.

V and J are TRBV19 and TRBJ1-5; D might be TRBD1 (5 bases). There are 16 residues in the CDR3. V was shortened by 7 bases and J by 3 bases, with 19 bases between the two germline ends. Germline V lookup: CDR1 LNHDA, CDR2 SQIVND (reference sequence). The CDR3 DNA reads as TGTGCCAGTACAACGGCGGGGGATCGGCTCAATCAGCCCCAGCATTTT. Protein: CASTTAGDRLNQPQHF.

The chain joins TRBV18 to TRBJ2-7, with 8 bases matching TRBD1. With V trimmed by 5 bases and J by 4 bases, 7 bases remained unmatched. The CDR3 runs to 14 residues. Germline V lookup: CDR1 KGHSH, CDR2 LQKENI. The CDR3 bases are TGTGCCAGCTCAGATAGACAGGGGAAGTACGAGCAGTACTTC. Amino acids: CASSDRQGKYEQYF.